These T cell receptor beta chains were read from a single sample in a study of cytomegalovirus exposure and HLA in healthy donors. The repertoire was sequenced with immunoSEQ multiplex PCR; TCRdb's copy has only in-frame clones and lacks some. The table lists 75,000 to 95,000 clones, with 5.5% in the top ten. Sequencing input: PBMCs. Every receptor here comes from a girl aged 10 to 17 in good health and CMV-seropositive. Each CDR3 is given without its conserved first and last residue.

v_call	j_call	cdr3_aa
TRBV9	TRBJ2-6	ASSGSRTTGANVLT
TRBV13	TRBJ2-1	ASTGTGSNEQF
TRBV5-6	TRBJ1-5	ASSLREGFGNQPQH
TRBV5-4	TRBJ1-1	ASSSGTKEEAF
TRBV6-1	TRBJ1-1	AVLQGRTEAF
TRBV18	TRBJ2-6	ASSSKPRDILRSGANVLT
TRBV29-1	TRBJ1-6	SVGASGDENSPLP
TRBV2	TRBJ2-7	ASSEALGLVGLAGCEQY
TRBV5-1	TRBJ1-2	ASSAGTGIGYT
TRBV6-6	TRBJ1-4	ASREPGTVGEKLF
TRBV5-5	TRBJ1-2	ASSLGRGEFDYGYT
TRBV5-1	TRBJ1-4	ASSKKDREATNEKLF
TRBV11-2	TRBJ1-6	ASSPDAGLH
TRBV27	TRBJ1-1	ASSLAPSNTEAF
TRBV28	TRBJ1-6	ASSPGTGLSSPQ
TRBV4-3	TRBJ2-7	ASSQELAGGLNEQY